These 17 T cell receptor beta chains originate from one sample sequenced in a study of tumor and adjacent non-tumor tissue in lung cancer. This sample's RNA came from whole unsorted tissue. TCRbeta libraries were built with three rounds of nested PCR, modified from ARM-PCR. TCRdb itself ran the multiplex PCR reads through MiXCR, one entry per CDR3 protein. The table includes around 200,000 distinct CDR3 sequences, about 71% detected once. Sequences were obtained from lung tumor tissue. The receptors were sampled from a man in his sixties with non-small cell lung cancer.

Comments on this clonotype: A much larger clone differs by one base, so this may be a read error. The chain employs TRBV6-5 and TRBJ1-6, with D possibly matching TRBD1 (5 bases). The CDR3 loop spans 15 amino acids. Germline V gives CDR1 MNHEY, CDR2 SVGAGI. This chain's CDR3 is CACSYSGRDNSPLHF. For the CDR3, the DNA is TGTGCCTGCAGTTACTCGGGCAGGGATAATTCACCCCTCCACTTT.

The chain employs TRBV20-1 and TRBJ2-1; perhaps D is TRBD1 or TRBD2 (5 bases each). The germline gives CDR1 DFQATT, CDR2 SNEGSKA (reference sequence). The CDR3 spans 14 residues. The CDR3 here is CGVRGDSSYNEQFF. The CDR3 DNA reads TGCGGTGTTAGAGGGGATTCCTCCTACAATGAGCAGTTCTTC.

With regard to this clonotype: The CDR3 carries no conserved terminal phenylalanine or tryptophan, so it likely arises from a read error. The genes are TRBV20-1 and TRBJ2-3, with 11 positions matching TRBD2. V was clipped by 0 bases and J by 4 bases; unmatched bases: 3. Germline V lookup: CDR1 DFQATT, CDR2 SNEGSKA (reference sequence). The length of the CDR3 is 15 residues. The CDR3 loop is CSARDLAGGPDTQYL. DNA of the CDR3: TGCAGTGCTAGAGATCTAGCGGGGGGCCCAGATACGCAGTATCTT.

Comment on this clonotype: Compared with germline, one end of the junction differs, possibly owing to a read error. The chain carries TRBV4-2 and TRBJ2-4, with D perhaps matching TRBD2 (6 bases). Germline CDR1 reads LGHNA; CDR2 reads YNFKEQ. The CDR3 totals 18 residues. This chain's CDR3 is CASSQELAQLLARNIQYF. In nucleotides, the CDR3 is TGTGCCAGCAGCCAAGAACTAGCTCAACTACTAGCCAGAAACATTCAGTACTTC.

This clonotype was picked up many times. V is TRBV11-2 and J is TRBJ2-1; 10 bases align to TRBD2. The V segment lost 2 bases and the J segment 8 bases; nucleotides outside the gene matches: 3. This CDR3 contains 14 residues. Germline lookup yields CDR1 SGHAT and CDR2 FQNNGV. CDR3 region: CASSLLAGADEQFF. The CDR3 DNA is TGTGCCAGCAGCTTACTAGCGGGAGCCGATGAGCAGTTCTTC.

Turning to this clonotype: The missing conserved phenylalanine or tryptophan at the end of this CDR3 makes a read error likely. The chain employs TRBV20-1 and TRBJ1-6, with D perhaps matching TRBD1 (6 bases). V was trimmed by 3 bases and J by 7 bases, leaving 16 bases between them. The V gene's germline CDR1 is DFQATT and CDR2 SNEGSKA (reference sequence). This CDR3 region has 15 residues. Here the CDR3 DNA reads TGCAGTGCTAGTATTCAGACTGGGGGCAATTCACCCCTCCACTTA. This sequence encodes CSASIQTGGNSPLHL.

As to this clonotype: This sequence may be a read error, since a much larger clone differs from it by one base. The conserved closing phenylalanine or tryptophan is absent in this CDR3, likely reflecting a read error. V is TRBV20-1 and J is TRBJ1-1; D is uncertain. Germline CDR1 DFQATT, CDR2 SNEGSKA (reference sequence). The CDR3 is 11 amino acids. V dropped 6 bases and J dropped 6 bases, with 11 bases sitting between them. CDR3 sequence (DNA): TGCAGTGCCCGGGGATCGGCTGAAGCTTTCCTT. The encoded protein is CSARGSAEAFL.

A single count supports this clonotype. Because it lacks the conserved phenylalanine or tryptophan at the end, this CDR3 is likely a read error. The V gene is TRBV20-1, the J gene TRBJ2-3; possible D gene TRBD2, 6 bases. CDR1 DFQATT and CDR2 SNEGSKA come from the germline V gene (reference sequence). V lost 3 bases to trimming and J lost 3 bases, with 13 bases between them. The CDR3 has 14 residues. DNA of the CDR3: TGCAGTGCTAGTCTAGGACTACGGACAGATACGCAGTATTCT. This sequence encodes CSASLGLRTDTQYS.

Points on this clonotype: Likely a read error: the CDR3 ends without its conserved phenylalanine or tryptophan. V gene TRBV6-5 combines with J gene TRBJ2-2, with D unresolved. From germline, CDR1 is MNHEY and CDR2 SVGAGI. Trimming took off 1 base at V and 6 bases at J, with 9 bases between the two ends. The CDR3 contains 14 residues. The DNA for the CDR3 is TGTGCCAGCAGTTACTTACCGACTGCCGGGGAGCTGTTTTCT. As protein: CASSYLPTAGELFS.

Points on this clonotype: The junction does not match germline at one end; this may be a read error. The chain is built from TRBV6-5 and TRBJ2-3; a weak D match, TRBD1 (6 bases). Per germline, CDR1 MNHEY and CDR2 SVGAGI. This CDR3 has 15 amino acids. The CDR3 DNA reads TGTGCCTGCAGTTACACGGCAGGGGTTCCAGAAACGCAGTATTTT. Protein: CACSYTAGVPETQYF.

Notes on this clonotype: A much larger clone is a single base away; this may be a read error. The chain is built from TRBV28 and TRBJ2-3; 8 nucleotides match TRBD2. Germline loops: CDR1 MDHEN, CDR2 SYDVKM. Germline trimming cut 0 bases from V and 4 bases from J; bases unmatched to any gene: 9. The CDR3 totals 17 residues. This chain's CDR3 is CASSLCWAGGVPDTQYF. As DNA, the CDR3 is TGTGCCAGCAGTTTATGTTGGGCGGGGGGTGTACCAGATACGCAGTATTTT.

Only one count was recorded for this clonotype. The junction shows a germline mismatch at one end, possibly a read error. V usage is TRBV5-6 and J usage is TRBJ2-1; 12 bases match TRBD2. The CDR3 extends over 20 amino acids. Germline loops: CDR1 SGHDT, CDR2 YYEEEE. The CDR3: CASSPGLAGWDPMGYNEQFF. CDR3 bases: TGTGCCAGCAGCCCCGGACTAGCGGGATGGGACCCTATGGGTTACAATGAGCAGTTCTTT.

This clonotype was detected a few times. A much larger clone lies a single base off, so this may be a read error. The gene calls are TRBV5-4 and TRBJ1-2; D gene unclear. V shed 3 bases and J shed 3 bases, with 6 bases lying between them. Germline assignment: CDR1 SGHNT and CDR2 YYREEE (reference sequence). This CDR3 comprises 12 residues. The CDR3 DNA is TGTGCCAGCAGCTGGGTAGACTATGGCTACACCTTC. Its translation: CASSWVDYGYTF.

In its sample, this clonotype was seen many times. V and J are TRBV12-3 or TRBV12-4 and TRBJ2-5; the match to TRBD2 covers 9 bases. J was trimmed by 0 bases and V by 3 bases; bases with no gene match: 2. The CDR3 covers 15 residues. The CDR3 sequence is CASSLTSGYQETQYF. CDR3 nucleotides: TGTGCCAGCAGTTTGACTAGCGGTTACCAAGAGACCCAGTACTTC.

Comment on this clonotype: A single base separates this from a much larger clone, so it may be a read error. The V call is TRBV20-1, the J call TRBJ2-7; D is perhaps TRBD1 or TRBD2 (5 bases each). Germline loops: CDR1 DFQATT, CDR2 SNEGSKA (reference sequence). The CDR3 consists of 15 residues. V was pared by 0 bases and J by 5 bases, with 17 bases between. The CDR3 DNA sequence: TGCAGTGCTAGAGATCCCGCCGGGGCCCTGAACGAGCAGTACTTC. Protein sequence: CSARDPAGALNEQYF.

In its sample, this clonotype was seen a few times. In DNA form, the CDR3 reads TGTGCCAGCAGCTTGGCCATGGGGCGTAATAATTCACCCCTCCACTTT. It encodes CASSLAMGRNNSPLHF. The genes are TRBV5-6 and TRBJ1-6, with D perhaps TRBD1 (5 bases). CDR1 is SGHDT and CDR2 is YYEEEE in the germline V gene. The CDR3 sequence is 16 residues long. V was pared by 0 bases and J by 5 bases, with 12 bases between.

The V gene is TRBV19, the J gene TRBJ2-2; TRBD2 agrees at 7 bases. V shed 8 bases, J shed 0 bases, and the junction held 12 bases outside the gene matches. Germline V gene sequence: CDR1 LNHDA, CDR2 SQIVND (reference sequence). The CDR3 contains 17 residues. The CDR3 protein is CASCKRGLAANTGELFF. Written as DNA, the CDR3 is TGTGCCAGTTGTAAACGGGGTCTAGCGGCGAACACCGGGGAGCTGTTTTTT.